These 25 T cell receptor beta chains share one sample of origin, sequenced in a study of regulatory T cells in long-lasting Graves disease. Through Arm-PCR of CDR3 regions and iRepertoire HTBI primers, TCR beta libraries were built. In TCRdb, the multiplex PCR reads were re-called with MiXCR into one record per CDR3 protein. The sample yields about 560,000 distinct CDR3 sequences, 15% to 20% seen once. The time point is: newly diagnosed GD, antithyroid drugs for less than 3 months. PBMC RNA served as the TCR library source. These data were also filed under a second study, of T cells in Graves' hyperthyroidism and ophthalmopathy.

The input for sequencing was peripheral blood mononuclear cells (PBMCs), taken at new diagnosis, from a patient treated with antithyroid drugs. The receptors derive from a man in his late teens or twenties with Graves disease.

This sequence joins TRBV4-1 and TRBJ2-3, with 7 positions matching TRBD1. Germline V lookup: CDR1 MGHRA, CDR2 YSYEKL. The CDR3 consists of 18 residues. Losses at the gene ends were 0 bases for V and 2 bases for J; bases not matched to a gene: 11. This CDR3 reads CASSQDKAGGPFTDTQYF. Written as DNA, the CDR3 is TGCGCCAGCAGCCAAGATAAGGCAGGGGGACCATTCACAGATACGCAGTATTTT.

The chain employs TRBV5-1 and TRBJ1-1; D uncertain. Germline V lookup: CDR1 SGHRS, CDR2 YFSETQ. V lost 4 bases, J lost 3 bases, and 13 bases lay in between. The CDR3 contains 14 residues. CDR3 in amino acids: CASSRTRADTEAFF. The CDR3 DNA follows: TGCGCCAGCAGCAGGACCCGGGCGGACACTGAAGCTTTCTTT.

This clonotype was recorded at least ten times. The chain links TRBV3-1 to TRBJ2-5; tentative D call: TRBD1 (6 bases). V was clipped by 5 bases and J by 0 bases, with 16 bases between them. The CDR3 loop spans 16 amino acids. Per germline, CDR1 LGHDT and CDR2 YNNKEL (reference sequence). The CDR3 DNA reads TGTGCCAGCAGCTTGGACAGCACTACGTACCAAGAGACCCAGTACTTC. Its protein is CASSLDSTTYQETQYF.

This clonotype was observed many times. The J gene is TRBJ2-5, the V gene TRBV18; 8 nucleotides agree with TRBD1. Unmatched junction bases numbered 5, after V lost 1 base and J lost 4 bases. The CDR3 spans 15 residues. The germline CDR1 and CDR2 sequences are KGHSH and LQKENI. CDR3 region: CASSPRSGGRETQYF. DNA of the CDR3: TGTGCCAGCTCACCACGGTCAGGGGGCAGAGAGACCCAGTACTTC.

A few counts support this clonotype. The chain employs TRBV30 and TRBJ1-5, with TRBD1 matching over 7 bases. The CDR3 runs to 17 residues. The V gene's germline CDR1 is GTSNPN and CDR2 SVGIG (reference sequence). V was pared by 1 base and J by 0 bases, with 9 bases of the junction left unmatched. The CDR3 here is CAWSERDSEYSNQPQHF. The CDR3 DNA sequence: TGTGCCTGGAGTGAAAGGGACAGCGAATATAGCAATCAGCCCCAGCATTTT.

Many counts were recorded for this clonotype. The chain is built from TRBV28 and TRBJ1-2, with unresolved D. The V gene's germline CDR1 is MDHEN and CDR2 SYDVKM. This CDR3 region has 14 residues. Trimming pared 5 bases from V and 2 bases from J, leaving 12 bases between. In DNA, the CDR3 is TGTGCCAGCAGTCCCGGGGTCGGAAACTATGGCTACACCTTC. This sequence encodes CASSPGVGNYGYTF.

This clonotype has only a few counts. The chain uses TRBV19 and TRBJ1-5; 9 bases map to TRBD1. The CDR3 runs to 16 residues. The J segment lost 2 bases and the V segment lost 9 bases, leaving 11 bases of the junction unmatched. CDR1 and CDR2 from the germline V gene are LNHDA and SQIVND (reference sequence). CDR3 loop: CASDGTGPLRNQPQHF. The CDR3 region has the DNA TGTGCCAGCGACGGGACAGGGCCGTTACGCAATCAGCCCCAGCATTTT.

V gene TRBV28 combines with J gene TRBJ1-5; no clear D. V was cut by 8 bases and J by 4 bases, with 9 bases left in between. This CDR3 has 12 residues. Germline V gene data show CDR1 as MDHEN and CDR2 as SYDVKM. CDR3 loop: CASYTTNQPQHF. CDR3 coding DNA: TGTGCCAGCTACACAACTAATCAGCCCCAGCATTTT. Full variable domain (remainder filled in from reference TRBV28 and TRBJ1-5): DVKVTQSSRYLVKRTGEKVFLECVQDMDHENMFWYRQDPGLGLRLIYFSYDVKMKEKGDIPEGYSVSREKKERFSLILESASTNQTSMYLCASYTTNQPQHFGDGTRLSIL.

Comment on this clonotype: Being one base from a much bigger clone, this may be a read error. In DNA form, the CDR3 reads TGCAGTGCTAGGTCCGGCGGGGTAGCGGAATACAATGAGCAGTTCTTC. It is translated as CSARSGGVAEYNEQFF. This chain connects TRBV20-1 to TRBJ2-1, with D possibly TRBD2 on 6 matching bases. Between the trimmed V and J ends, which lost 3 bases and 4 bases, there was a span of 19 bases. The CDR3 sequence is 16 residues long. CDR1 is DFQATT, CDR2 SNEGSKA, per germline (reference sequence).

This clonotype was picked up many times. This sequence joins TRBV29-1 and TRBJ2-3; 8 bases align to TRBD2. With V trimmed by 7 bases and J by 5 bases, 8 bases remained unmatched. The CDR3 extends over 13 amino acids. Germline V gives CDR1 SQVTM, CDR2 ANQGSEA. The CDR3: CSAFPAGEDTQYF. DNA of the CDR3: TGCAGCGCGTTCCCAGCGGGAGAAGATACGCAGTATTTT.

This clonotype was found a few times. The V call is TRBV18, the J call TRBJ1-3; no clear D gene. Trimming left V 3 bases short and J 0 bases short, with 9 bases between. Germline-derived CDR1 and CDR2 are KGHSH and LQKENI. The CDR3 consists of 15 residues. This chain's CDR3 is CASSPRPDSGNTIYF. The DNA of the CDR3 is TGTGCCAGCTCACCCCGACCGGACTCTGGAAACACCATATATTTT.

This clonotype showed up many times. The chain recombines TRBV28 with TRBJ2-1; D remains ambiguous. CDR3 size: 13 residues. V shed 5 bases and J shed 7 bases, with 12 bases lying between them. CDR1 is MDHEN, CDR2 SYDVKM, per germline. CDR3 in amino acids: CASSVRAWNEQFF. For the CDR3, the DNA is TGTGCCAGCAGTGTCCGGGCGTGGAATGAGCAGTTCTTC.

This clonotype was detected ten times or more. This chain uses TRBV7-3 with TRBJ2-5; no clear D. This CDR3 spans 13 amino acids. Germline CDR1 SGHTA, CDR2 FQGTGA. Trimming removed 5 bases at V and 5 bases at J, with 12 bases between. CDR3 region: CASSPQDGETQYF. The CDR3 DNA is TGTGCCAGCAGCCCGCAGGACGGGGAGACCCAGTACTTC.

This clonotype has only a few counts. The chain combines TRBV28 with TRBJ2-7, with 9 bases matching TRBD1. Germline trimming cut 3 bases from V and 2 bases from J; bases unmatched to any gene: 5. Germline lookup yields CDR1 MDHEN and CDR2 SYDVKM. The CDR3 has 15 residues. As DNA, the CDR3 is TGTGCCAGCAGTTTCTCCGGGACAGGGACCTACGAGCAGTACTTC. It is translated as CASSFSGTGTYEQYF. Together with reference TRBV28 and TRBJ2-7, the CDR3 gives the full variable domain: DVKVTQSSRYLVKRTGEKVFLECVQDMDHENMFWYRQDPGLGLRLIYFSYDVKMKEKGDIPEGYSVSREKKERFSLILESASTNQTSMYLCASSFSGTGTYEQYFGPGTRLTVT.

This clonotype has a count of ten or more. The chain carries TRBV12-3 or TRBV12-4 and TRBJ1-2, with TRBD1 matching over 8 bases. V dropped 6 bases and J dropped 4; count of bases not matched to a gene: 7. The CDR3 is 14 residues long. CDR3 amino acids: CASSRTGTGYGYTF. CDR3 sequence (DNA): TGTGCCAGCAGCAGAACCGGGACAGGCTATGGCTACACCTTC.

The genes are TRBV27 and TRBJ2-5; TRBD2 matches 8 bases. Looked up from germline, CDR1 is MNHEY and CDR2 is SMNVEV (reference sequence). The CDR3 sequence is 15 residues long. V was clipped by 3 bases and J by 2 bases; unmatched bases: 5. Written as DNA, the CDR3 is TGTGCCAGCAGTTTCACTAGCGGTAGACAAGAGACCCAGTACTTC. It yields the protein CASSFTSGRQETQYF.

Turning to this clonotype: It may be a read error: a sequence one base away is much more abundant. Since no conserved phenylalanine or tryptophan closes the CDR3, a read error is the likely cause. The chain combines TRBV20-1 with TRBJ2-7, with 8 positions matching TRBD2. V was clipped by 3 bases and J by 5 bases; unmatched bases: 3. Germline V CDR1 and CDR2: DFQATT, SNEGSKA (reference sequence). This CDR3 region has 12 residues. CDR3 loop: CSASGRADEQYL. CDR3 in DNA: TGCAGTGCTAGCGGGAGGGCGGACGAGCAGTACCTC.

This clonotype has a handful of counts. CDR3 region: CASSQDMGLAGGVDTGELFF. The CDR3 DNA follows: TGTGCCAGCAGCCAAGATATGGGACTAGCGGGAGGCGTGGACACCGGGGAGCTGTTTTTT. J is TRBJ2-2 and V is TRBV3-1; TRBD2 aligns across 15 bases. The CDR3 is made up of 20 amino acids. V dropped 0 bases and J dropped 3; count of bases not matched to a gene: 8. Germline CDR1 and CDR2: LGHDT and YNNKEL (reference sequence).

The chain employs TRBV4-1 and TRBJ2-2; D not resolved. Germline V gene sequence: CDR1 MGHRA, CDR2 YSYEKL. This CDR3 is 13 amino acids long. The V and J ends lost 1 base and 6 bases respectively, with 6 bases between them. The CDR3 sequence: CASSQARPGELFF. CDR3 nucleotide sequence: TGCGCCAGCAGCCAAGCGCGTCCCGGGGAGCTGTTTTTT.

At least ten counts were recorded for this clonotype. V usage is TRBV7-2 and J usage is TRBJ1-5; the match to TRBD1 covers 7 bases. CDR1 and CDR2 from the germline V gene are SGHTA and FQGNSA. Losses at the gene ends were 6 bases for V and 6 bases for J; bases not matched to a gene: 11. The CDR3 is 15 amino acids. In DNA, the CDR3 is TGTGCCAGCAGTCAAGGAAGAGGGGGCTTTCAGCCCCAGCATTTT. Protein: CASSQGRGGFQPQHF.

The chain joins TRBV20-1 to TRBJ2-1; TRBD2 matches 15 bases. V lost 2 bases, J lost 7 bases, and 3 bases stayed unmatched. The CDR3 covers 15 residues. Looked up from germline, CDR1 is DFQATT and CDR2 is SNEGSKA (reference sequence). The chain's CDR3 is CSARRTSGRGNEQFF. CDR3 nucleotide sequence: TGCAGTGCTAGAAGGACTAGCGGGAGGGGAAATGAGCAGTTCTTC.

This clonotype showed up many times. The chain links TRBV6-1 to TRBJ1-5; D uncertain. Germline values: CDR1 MNHNS, CDR2 SASEGT. V lost 4 bases, J lost 1 base, and 8 bases lay in between. This CDR3 has 14 residues. CDR3: CASSVHGSNQPQHF. In DNA form, the CDR3 reads TGTGCCAGCAGTGTTCATGGCAGCAATCAGCCCCAGCATTTT.

This clonotype was seen at least ten times. The J gene is TRBJ2-7, the V gene TRBV20-1; D possibly corresponds to TRBD2 (6 bases). V lost 5 bases and J lost 3, with 32 bases in between. Germline loops: CDR1 DFQATT, CDR2 SNEGSKA (reference sequence). This CDR3 has 19 amino acids. CDR3 bases: TGCAGTGCTTCCCGCCCGGACTACTCAACAGGCGGTCCCTTCTACGAGCAGTACTTC. Its translation is CSASRPDYSTGGPFYEQYF.

This clonotype has only a few counts. The chain combines TRBV5-1 with TRBJ1-6; 8 positions agree with TRBD1. This CDR3 is 16 amino acids long. V shed 0 bases, J shed 6 bases, and the junction held 5 bases outside the gene matches. Germline CDR1 SGHRS, CDR2 YFSETQ. In nucleotides, the CDR3 is TGCGCCAGCAGCTTGGCCGAAGGACAGGGTAATTCACCCCTCCACTTT. Translation gives CASSLAEGQGNSPLHF.

The J gene is TRBJ1-2, the V gene TRBV9; D uncertain. The CDR3 has 15 amino acids. Trimming took off 2 bases at V and 1 base at J, with 12 bases between the two ends. Germline CDR1 reads SGDLS; CDR2 reads YYNGEE. The CDR3 region has the DNA TGTGCCAGCAGCGTTTTGGGTAGGAGTAACTATGGCTACACCTTC. Amino acid sequence: CASSVLGRSNYGYTF.